This T cell receptor beta chain stems from a study of blood T cell repertoires in COVID-19. About the research overall: The samples span acute and convalescent COVID-19 from the United States, Italy and Spain.

Original analysis: Nucleated cell number was recorded as an estimate derived from reference gene primer amplification. Method: immunoSEQ multiplex PCR; TCRdb's copy keeps in-frame clones and lacks some. V, J and clone size reflect that table, while D and trimming were determined from the DNA. The sample lists 200,000 to 250,000 clones; 75% to 85% were seen once. J lost 8 bases, V lost 3 bases, and 4 bases had no gene match. The CDR3 sequence is 14 residues long. Germline V gene sequence: CDR1 SNHLY, CDR2 FYNNEI. The receptor comes from a woman between 70 and 85 years old with COVID-19, enrolled during active disease. The specimen was peripheral blood. The rearrangement links TRBV2 to TRBJ1-4; 9 bases agree with TRBD1. The CDR3: CASSDGQGMEKLFF. CDR3 in DNA: TGTGCCAGCAGTGACGGACAGGGGATGGAAAAACTGTTTTTT. The full variable domain, in which reference TRBV2 and TRBJ1-4 provide the parts outside the CDR3, is EPEVTQTPSHQVTQMGQEVILRCVPISNHLYFYWYRQILGQKVEFLVSFYNNEISEKSEIFDDQFSVERPDGSNFTLKIRSTKLEDSAMYFCASSDGQGMEKLFFGSGTQLSVL.